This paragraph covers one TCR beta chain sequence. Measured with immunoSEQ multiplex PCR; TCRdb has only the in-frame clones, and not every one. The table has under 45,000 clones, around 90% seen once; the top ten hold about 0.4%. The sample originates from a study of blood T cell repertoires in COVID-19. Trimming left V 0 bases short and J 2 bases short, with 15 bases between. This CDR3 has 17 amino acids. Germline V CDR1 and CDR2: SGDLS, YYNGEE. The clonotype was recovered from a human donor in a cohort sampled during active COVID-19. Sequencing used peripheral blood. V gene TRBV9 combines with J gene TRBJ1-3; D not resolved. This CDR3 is CASSVATIGPAGNTIYF. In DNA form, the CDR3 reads TGTGCCAGCAGCGTAGCCACCATCGGTCCCGCTGGAAACACCATATATTTT.